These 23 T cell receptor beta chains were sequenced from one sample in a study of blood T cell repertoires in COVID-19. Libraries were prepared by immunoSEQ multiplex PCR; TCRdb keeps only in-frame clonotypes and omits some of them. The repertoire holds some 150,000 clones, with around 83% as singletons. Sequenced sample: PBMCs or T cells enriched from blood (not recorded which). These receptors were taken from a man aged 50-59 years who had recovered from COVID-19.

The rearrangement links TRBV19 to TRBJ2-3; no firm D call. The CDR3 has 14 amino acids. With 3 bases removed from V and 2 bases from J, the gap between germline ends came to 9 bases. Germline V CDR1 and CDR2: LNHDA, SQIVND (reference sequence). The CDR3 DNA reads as TGTGCCAGTAGTATCCTACTACCCACAGATACGCAGTATTTT. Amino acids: CASSILLPTDTQYF.

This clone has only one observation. This chain's CDR3 is CASSPRYNQETQYF. Here the CDR3 DNA reads TGTGCCAGCAGCCCGAGGTACAACCAAGAGACCCAGTACTTC. This chain joins TRBV4-2 and TRBJ2-5, with D unresolved. The CDR3 extends over 14 amino acids. Germline assignment: CDR1 LGHNA and CDR2 YNFKEQ. V lost 4 bases, J lost 0 bases, and 9 bases lay in between.

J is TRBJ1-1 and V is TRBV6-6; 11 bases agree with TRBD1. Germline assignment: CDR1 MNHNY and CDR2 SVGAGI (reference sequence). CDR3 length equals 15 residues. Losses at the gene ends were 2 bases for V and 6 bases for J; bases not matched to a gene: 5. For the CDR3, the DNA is TGTGCCAGCAGTTACGGGGACAGGGGGACTCCTGAAGCTTTCTTT. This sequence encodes CASSYGDRGTPEAFF.

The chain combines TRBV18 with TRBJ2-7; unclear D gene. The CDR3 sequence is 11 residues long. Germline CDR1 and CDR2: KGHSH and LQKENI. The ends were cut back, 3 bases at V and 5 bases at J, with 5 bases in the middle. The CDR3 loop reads CASSPDNEQYF. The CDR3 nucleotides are TGTGCCAGCTCACCCGACAACGAGCAGTACTTC.

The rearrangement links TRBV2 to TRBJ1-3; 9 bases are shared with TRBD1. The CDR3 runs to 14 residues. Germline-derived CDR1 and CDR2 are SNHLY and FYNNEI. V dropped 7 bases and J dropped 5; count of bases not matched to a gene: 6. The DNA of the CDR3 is TGTGCCAGCACCGGGACAGGGCGTCGAAACACCATATATTTT. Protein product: CASTGTGRRNTIYF.

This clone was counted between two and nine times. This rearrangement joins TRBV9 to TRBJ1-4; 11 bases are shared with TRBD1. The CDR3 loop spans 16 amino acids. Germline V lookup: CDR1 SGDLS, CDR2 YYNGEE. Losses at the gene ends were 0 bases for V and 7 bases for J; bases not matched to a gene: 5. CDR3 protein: CASSVDWGQGGEKLFF. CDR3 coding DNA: TGTGCCAGCAGCGTAGATTGGGGACAGGGGGGTGAAAAACTGTTTTTT.

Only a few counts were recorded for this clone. CDR3 in DNA: TGTGCCAGCAGCTTGGCCTGGGACAACCAGGCCAAAAACATTCAGTACTTC. This codes for CASSLAWDNQAKNIQYF. The chain links TRBV5-6 to TRBJ2-4, with D possibly being TRBD1 (6 bases). Deletions cut 0 bases from V and 1 base from J, with 14 bases between. This CDR3 has 17 residues. CDR1 is SGHDT, CDR2 YYEEEE, per germline.

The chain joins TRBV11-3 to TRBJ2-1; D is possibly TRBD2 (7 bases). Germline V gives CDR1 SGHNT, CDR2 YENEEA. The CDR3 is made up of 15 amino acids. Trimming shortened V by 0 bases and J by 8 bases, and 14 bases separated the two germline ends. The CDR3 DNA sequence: TGTGCCAGCAGCTTAGATCTAGGGGGGGGCGATGAGCAGTTCTTC. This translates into CASSLDLGGGDEQFF.

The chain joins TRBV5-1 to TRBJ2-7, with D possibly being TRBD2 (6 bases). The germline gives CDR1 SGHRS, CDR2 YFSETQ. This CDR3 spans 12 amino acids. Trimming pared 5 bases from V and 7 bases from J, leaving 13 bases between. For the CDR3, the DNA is TGCGCCAGCAGTCAGGGACTTGAGGAGCAGTACTTC. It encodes CASSQGLEEQYF. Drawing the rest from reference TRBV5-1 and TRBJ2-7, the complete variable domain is KAGVTQTPRYLIKTRGQQVTLSCSPISGHRSVSWYQQTPGQGLQFLFEYFSETQRNKGNFPGRFSGRQFSNSRSEMNVSTLELGDSALYLCASSQGLEEQYFGPGTRLTVT.

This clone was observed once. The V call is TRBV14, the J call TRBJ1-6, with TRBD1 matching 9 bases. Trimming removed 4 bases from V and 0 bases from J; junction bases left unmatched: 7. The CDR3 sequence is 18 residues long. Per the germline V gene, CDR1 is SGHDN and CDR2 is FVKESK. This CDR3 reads CASSRRDRASSYNSPLHF. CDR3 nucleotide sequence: TGTGCCAGCAGCCGACGGGACAGGGCCAGCTCCTATAATTCACCCCTCCACTTT. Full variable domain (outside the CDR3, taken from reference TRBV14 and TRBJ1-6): EAGVTQFPSHSVIEKGQTVTLRCDPISGHDNLYWYRRVMGKEIKFLLHFVKESKQDESGMPNNRFLAERTGGTYSTLKVQPAELEDSGVYFCASSRRDRASSYNSPLHFGNGTRLTVT.

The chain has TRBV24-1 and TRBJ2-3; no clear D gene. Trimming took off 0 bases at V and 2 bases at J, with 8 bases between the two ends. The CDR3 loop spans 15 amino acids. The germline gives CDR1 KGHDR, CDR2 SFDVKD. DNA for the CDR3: TGTGCCACCAGTGATTTGACCCGGTCCACAGATACGCAGTATTTT. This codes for CATSDLTRSTDTQYF.

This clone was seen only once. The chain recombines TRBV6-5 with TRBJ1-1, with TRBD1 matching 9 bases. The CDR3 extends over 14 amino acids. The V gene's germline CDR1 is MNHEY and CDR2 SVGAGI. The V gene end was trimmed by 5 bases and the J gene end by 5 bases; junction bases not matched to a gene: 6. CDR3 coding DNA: TGTGCCAGCAGTCTACAGGGGGCGAGGACTGAAGCTTTCTTT. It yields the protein CASSLQGARTEAFF.

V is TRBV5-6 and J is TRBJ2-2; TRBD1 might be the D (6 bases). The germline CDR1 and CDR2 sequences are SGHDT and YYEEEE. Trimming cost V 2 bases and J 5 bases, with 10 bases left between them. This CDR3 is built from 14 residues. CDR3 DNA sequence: TGTGCCAGCAGCTTAATAACAGGGACCGGGGAGCTGTTTTTT. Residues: CASSLITGTGELFF.

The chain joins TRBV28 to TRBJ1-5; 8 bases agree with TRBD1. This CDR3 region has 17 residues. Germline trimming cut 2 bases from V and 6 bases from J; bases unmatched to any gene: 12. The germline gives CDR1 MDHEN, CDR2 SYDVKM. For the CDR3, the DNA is TGTGCCAGCAGTTTACCTGACGGGACAGGTTTGAGTCAGCCCCAGCATTTT. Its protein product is CASSLPDGTGLSQPQHF.

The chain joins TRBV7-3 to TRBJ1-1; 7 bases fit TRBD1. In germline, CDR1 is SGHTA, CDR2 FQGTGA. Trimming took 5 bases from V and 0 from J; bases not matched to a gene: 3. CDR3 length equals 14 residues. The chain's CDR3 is CASSATGMNTEAFF. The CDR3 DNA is TGTGCCAGCAGCGCGACAGGGATGAACACTGAAGCTTTCTTT.

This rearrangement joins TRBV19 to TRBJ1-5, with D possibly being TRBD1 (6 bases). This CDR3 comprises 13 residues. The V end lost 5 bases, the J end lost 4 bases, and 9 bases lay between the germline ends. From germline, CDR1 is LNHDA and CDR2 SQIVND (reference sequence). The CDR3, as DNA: TGTGCCAGTAGTTGGGACATAAATCAGCCCCAGCATTTT. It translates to CASSWDINQPQHF.

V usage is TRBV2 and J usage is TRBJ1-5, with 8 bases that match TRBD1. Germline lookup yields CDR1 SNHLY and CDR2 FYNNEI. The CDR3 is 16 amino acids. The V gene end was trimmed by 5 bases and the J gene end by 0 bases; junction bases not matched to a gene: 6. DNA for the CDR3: TGTGCCAGCAGTCCGGACAGGGTCGGTAGCAATCAGCCCCAGCATTTT. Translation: CASSPDRVGSNQPQHF.

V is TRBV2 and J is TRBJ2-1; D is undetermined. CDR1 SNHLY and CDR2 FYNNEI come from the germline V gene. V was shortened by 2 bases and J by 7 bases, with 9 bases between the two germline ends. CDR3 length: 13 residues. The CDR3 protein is CASSELISNEQFF. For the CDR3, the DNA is TGTGCCAGCAGTGAACTAATCTCAAATGAGCAGTTCTTC.

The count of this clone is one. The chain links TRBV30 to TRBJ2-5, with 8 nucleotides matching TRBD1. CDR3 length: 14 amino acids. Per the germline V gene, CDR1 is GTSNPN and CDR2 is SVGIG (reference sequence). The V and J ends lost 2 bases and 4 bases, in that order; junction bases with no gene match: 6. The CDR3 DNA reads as TGTGCCTGGAGTCAGGACAGGGTACGAGAGACCCAGTACTTC. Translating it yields CAWSQDRVRETQYF.

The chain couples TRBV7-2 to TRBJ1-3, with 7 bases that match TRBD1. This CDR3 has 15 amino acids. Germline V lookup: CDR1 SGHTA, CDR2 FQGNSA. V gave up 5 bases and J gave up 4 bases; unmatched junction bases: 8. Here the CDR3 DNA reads TGTGCCAGCAGCCGGCGAGAGGGGGCCGGAAACACCATATATTTT. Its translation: CASSRREGAGNTIYF.

In DNA form, the CDR3 reads TGTGCCAGCAGCATCACGGGACTAGCGGGGTCTAGCGGGGAGCTGTTTTTT. Its translation: CASSITGLAGSSGELFF. The chain combines TRBV5-8 with TRBJ2-2, with TRBD2 matching over 13 bases. This CDR3 is built from 17 residues. Germline CDR1 is SGHTS and CDR2 is YDEGEE. Trimming cost V 4 bases and J 7 bases; bases outside gene matches: 10.

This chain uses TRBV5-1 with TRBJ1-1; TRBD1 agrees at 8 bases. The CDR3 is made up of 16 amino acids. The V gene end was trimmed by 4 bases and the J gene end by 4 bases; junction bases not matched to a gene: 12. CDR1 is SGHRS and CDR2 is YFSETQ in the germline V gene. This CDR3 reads CASSPSQGAQGTEAFF. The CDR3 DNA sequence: TGCGCCAGCAGCCCCAGTCAGGGGGCGCAGGGCACTGAAGCTTTCTTT.

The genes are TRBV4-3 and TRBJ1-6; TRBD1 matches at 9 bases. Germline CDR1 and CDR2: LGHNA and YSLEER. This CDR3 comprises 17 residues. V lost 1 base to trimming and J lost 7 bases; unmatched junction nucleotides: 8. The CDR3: CASSQAPGTGYNSPLHF. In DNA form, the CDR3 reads TGCGCCAGCAGCCAAGCACCCGGGACAGGGTACAATTCACCCCTCCACTTT.